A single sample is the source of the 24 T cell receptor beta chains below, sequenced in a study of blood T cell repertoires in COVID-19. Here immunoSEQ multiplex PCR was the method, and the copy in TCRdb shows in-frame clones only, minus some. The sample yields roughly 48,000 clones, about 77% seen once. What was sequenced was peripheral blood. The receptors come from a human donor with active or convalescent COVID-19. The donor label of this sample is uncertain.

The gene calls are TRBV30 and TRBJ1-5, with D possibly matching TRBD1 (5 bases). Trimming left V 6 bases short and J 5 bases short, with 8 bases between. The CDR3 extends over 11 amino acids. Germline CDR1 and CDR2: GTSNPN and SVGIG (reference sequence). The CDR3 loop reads CACGTYQPQHF. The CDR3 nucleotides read TGTGCCTGCGGGACTTATCAGCCCCAGCATTTT.

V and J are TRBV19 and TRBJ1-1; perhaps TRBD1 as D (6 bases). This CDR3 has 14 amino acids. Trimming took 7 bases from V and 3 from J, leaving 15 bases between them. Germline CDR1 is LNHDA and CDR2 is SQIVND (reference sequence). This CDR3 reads CASKRGGRDTEAFF. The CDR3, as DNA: TGTGCCAGTAAACGAGGGGGGAGGGACACTGAAGCTTTCTTT. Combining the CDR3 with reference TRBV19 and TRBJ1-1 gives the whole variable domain DGGITQSPKYLFRKEGQNVTLSCEQNLNHDAMYWYRQDPGQGLRLIYYSQIVNDFQKGDIAEGYSVSREKKESFPLTVTSAQKNPTAFYLCASKRGGRDTEAFFGQGTRLTVV.

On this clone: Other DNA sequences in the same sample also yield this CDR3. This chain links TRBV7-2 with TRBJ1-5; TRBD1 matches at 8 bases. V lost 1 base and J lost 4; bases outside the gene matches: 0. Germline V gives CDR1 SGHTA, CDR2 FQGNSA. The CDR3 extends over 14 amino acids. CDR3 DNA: TGTGCCAGCAGCTTAGACAGGGGGAATCAGCCCCAGCATTTT. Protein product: CASSLDRGNQPQHF.

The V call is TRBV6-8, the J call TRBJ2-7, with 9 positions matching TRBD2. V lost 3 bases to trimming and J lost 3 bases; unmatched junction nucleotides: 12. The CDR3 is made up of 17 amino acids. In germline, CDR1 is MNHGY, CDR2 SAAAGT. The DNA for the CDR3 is TGTGCCAGCAGTTATCTCGCGGGGGGGCAGACTTACTACGAGCAGTACTTC. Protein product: CASSYLAGGQTYYEQYF.

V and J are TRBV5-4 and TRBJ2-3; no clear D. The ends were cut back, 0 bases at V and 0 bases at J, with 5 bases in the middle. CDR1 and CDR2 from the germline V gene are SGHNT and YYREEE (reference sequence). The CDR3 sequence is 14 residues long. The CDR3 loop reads CASSLGGSTDTQYF. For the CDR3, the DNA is TGTGCCAGCAGCTTGGGCGGAAGCACAGATACGCAGTATTTT.

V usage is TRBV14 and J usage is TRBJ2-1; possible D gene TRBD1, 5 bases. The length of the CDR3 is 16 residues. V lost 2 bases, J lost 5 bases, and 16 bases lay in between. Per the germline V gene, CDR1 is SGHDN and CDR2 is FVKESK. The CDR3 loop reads CASSQRAGIRNNEQFF. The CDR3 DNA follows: TGTGCCAGCAGCCAAAGGGCAGGGATTAGGAACAATGAGCAGTTCTTC.

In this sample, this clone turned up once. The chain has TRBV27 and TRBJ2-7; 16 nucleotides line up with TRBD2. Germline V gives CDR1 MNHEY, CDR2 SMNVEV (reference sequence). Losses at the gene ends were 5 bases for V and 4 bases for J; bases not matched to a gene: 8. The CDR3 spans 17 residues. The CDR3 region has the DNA TGTGCCAGCAGTCTCTTTCCGGGACTAGCGGGAGGGTACGAGCAGTACTTC. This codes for CASSLFPGLAGGYEQYF.

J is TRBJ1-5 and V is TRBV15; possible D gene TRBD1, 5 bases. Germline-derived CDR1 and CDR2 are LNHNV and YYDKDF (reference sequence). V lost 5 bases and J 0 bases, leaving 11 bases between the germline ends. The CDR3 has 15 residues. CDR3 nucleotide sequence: TGTGCCACCAGCCTGGACACTTATAGCAATCAGCCCCAGCATTTT. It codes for CATSLDTYSNQPQHF. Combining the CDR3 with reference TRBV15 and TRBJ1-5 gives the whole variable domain DAMVIQNPRYQVTQFGKPVTLSCSQTLNHNVMYWYQQKSSQAPKLLFHYYDKDFNNEADTPDNFQSRRPNTSFCFLDIRSPGLGDTAMYLCATSLDTYSNQPQHFGDGTRLSIL.

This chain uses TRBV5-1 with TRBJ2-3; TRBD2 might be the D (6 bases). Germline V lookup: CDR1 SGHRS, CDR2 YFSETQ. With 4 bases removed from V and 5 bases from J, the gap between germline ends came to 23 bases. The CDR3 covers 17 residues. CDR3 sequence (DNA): TGCGCCAGCAGCCCTCGGCCGGGCGGAGGGTCCCTAGATACGCAGTATTTT. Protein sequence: CASSPRPGGGSLDTQYF.

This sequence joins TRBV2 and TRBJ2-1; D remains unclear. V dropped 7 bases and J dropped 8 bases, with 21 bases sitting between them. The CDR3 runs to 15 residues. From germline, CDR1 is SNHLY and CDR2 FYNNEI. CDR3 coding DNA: TGTGCCAGCAAATCCGTTCTTCACCCGTCGGATGAGCAGTTCTTC. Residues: CASKSVLHPSDEQFF.

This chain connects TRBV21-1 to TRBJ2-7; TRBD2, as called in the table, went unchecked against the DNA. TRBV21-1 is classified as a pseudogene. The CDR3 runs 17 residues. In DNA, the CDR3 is TGTGCCAGCAGCAACTCACCGGGACTAGCGGGAGAGAATGAGCAGTACTTC. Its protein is CASSNSPGLAGENEQYF.

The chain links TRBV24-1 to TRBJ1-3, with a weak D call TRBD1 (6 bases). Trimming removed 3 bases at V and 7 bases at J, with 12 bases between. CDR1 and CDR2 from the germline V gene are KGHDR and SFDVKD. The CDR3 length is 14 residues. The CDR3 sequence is CATSDAGEGNTIYF. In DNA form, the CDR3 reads TGTGCCACCAGTGATGCAGGGGAGGGGAACACCATATATTTT.

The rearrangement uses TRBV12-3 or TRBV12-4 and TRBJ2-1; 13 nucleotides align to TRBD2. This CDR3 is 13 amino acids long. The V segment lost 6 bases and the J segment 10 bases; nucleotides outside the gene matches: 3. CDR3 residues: CASSRTSGSEQFF. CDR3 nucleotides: TGTGCCAGCAGCAGGACTAGCGGGAGCGAGCAGTTCTTC.

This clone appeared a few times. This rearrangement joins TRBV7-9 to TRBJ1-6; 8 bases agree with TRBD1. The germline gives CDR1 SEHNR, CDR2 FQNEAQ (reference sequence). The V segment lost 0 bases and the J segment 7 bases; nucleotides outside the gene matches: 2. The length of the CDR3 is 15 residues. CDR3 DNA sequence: TGTGCCAGCAGCTTAGCGACAGGGGAGAATTCACCCCTCCACTTT. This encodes CASSLATGENSPLHF.

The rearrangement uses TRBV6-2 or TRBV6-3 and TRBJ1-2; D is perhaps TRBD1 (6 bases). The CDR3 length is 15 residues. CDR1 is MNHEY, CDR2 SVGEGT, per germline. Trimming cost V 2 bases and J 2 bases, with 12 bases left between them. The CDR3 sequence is CASSYAPDRNYGYTF. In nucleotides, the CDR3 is TGTGCCAGCAGTTACGCGCCCGACAGGAACTATGGCTACACCTTC.

The CDR3 nucleotides read TGCGCCAGCAGCCACCCCGCTGTCACAATCCAAGAGACCCAGTACTTC. This gives the protein CASSHPAVTIQETQYF. The rearrangement joins TRBV4-1 to TRBJ2-5, with no clear D. Trimming took 3 bases from V and 1 from J, leaving 15 bases between them. This CDR3 region has 16 residues. The V gene's germline CDR1 is MGHRA and CDR2 YSYEKL.

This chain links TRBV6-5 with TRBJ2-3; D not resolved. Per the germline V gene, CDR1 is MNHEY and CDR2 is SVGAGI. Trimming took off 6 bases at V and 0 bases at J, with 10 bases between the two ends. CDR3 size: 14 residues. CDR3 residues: CASRLRWSTDTQYF. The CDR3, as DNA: TGTGCCAGCAGACTCCGTTGGAGCACAGATACGCAGTATTTT.

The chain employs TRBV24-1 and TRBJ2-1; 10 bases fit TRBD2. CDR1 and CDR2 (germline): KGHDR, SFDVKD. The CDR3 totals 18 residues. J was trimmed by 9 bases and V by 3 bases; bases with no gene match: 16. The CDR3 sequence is CATSDPKLSSSGSREQFF. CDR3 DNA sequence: TGTGCCACCAGTGATCCCAAGCTCAGCTCTAGCGGGAGTCGTGAGCAGTTCTTC.

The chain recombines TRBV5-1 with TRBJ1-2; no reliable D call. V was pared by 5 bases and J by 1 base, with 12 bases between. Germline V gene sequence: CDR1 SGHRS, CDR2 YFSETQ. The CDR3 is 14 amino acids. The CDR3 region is CASREPNLNYGYTF. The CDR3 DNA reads TGCGCCAGCAGAGAGCCAAACCTTAACTATGGCTACACCTTC.

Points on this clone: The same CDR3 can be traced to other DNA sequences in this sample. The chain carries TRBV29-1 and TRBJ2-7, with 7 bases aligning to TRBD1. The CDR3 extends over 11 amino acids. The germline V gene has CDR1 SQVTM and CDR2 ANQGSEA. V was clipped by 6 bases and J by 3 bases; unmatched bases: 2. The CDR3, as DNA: TGCAGCGTCGGACAGGACTACGAGCAGTACTTC. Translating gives CSVGQDYEQYF.

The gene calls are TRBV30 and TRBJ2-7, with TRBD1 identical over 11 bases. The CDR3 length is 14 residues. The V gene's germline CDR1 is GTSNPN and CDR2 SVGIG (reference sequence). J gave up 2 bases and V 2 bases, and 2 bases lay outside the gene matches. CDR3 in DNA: TGTGCCTGGAGTCGGACAGGGGGCACCTACGAGCAGTACTTC. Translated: CAWSRTGGTYEQYF.

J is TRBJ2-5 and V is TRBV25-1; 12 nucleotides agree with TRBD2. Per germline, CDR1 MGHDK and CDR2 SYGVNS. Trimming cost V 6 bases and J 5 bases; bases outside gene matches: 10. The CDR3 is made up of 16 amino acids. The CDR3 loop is CASSAGRLAGVETQYF. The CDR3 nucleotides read TGTGCCAGCAGCGCCGGACGACTAGCGGGAGTTGAGACCCAGTACTTC.

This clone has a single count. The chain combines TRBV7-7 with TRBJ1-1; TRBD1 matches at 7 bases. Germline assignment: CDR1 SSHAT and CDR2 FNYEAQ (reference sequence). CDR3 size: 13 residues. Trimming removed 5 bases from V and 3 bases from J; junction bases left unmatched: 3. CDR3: CASSPQGDTEAFF. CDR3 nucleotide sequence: TGTGCCAGCAGCCCCCAGGGGGACACTGAAGCTTTCTTT.

This chain's CDR3 is CASSLGTGDPQHF. In nucleotides, the CDR3 is TGTGCCAGCAGCTTAGGGACAGGGGATCCCCAGCATTTT. V and J are TRBV7-9 and TRBJ1-5; 9 bases match TRBD1. The CDR3 sequence is 13 residues long. V lost 1 base and J lost 10; bases outside the gene matches: 2. Germline V gene lookup returns CDR1 SEHNR and CDR2 FQNEAQ (reference sequence). Complete variable domain (other parts from reference TRBV7-9 and TRBJ1-5): DTGVSQNPRHKITKRGQNVTFRCDPISEHNRLYWYRQTLGQGPEFLTYFQNEAQLEKSRLLSDRFSAERPKGSFSTLEIQRTEQGDSAMYLCASSLGTGDPQHFGDGTRLSIL.